This T cell receptor (beta chain) emerged from a study of T cell clones after liver transplantation. For the study at large: In this trial, immunosuppression withdrawal was attempted within 2 years of liver transplant. A pre-transplant mixed lymphocyte reaction with TCRbeta sequencing defined graft-donor-reactive clones followed in post-transplant blood. Apart from a few HCV-positive recipients, transplants were for non-autoimmune, non-viral reasons. Study-level findings and limits: These preliminary findings come from unstandardized post-transplant sampling times.

To note about this clone: Its antigen is as yet unknown.

Germline loops: CDR1 MNHNY, CDR2 SVGAGI (reference sequence). V lost 5 bases and J 3 bases, leaving 12 bases between the germline ends. CDR3 length equals 14 residues. Some clones are missing from TCRdb's copy, which holds only in-frame ones; the method was immunoSEQ multiplex PCR. The sample lists roughly 80,000 clones, over 80% seen once, with 2.5% to 3% in the top ten. The sample consisted of CD4+ T cells from blood, taken at the 22-month timepoint. This chain connects TRBV6-6 to TRBJ2-3; D may be TRBD1 (6 bases). The source is a human patient who received a liver transplant. The graft donor may be the source of some T cells. CDR3 residues: CASSLRTATDTQYF. CDR3 nucleotides: TGTGCCAGCAGTCTCCGGACAGCTACAGATACGCAGTATTTT.